The TCR beta chain described here comes from a study of cytomegalovirus exposure and HLA in healthy donors. A multiplex PCR was run with 60 Vbeta primers and 13 Jbeta primers. Profiling relied on immunoSEQ multiplex PCR, and the TCRdb table lists in-frame clones only, not all of them. This table has over 120,000 clones, 65% to 90% appearing once. This receptor was identified in a woman in her thirties in good health and CMV-seronegative. Sequences were obtained from PBMCs.

The CDR3 sequence is CASRGRVGSPLHF. The CDR3 coding sequence is TGTGCCAGCAGGGGGAGGGTTGGTTCACCCCTCCACTTT. The chain uses TRBV28 and TRBJ1-6, with no clear D. The V and J ends lost 6 bases and 9 bases respectively, with 12 bases between them. The CDR3 totals 13 residues. Germline CDR1 and CDR2: MDHEN and SYDVKM.